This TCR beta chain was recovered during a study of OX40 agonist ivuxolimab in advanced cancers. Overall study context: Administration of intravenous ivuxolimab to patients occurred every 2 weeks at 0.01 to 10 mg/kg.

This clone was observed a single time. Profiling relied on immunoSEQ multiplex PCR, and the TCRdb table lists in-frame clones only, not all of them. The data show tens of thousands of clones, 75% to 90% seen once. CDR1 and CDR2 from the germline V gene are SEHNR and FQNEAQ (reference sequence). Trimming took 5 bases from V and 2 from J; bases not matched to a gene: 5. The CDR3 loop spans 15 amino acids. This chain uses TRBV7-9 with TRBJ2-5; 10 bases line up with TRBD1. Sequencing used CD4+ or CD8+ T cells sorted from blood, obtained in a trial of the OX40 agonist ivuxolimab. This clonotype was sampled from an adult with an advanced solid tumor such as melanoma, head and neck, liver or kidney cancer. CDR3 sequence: CASSPTGGIQETQYF. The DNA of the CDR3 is TGTGCCAGCAGCCCGACAGGGGGCATTCAAGAGACCCAGTACTTC.